Ten or more counts support the clone carrying this T cell receptor (beta chain). Its antigen remains unidentified. Germline lookup yields CDR1 DFQATT and CDR2 SNEGSKA (reference sequence). CDR3 length: 14 amino acids. Trimming removed 3 bases at V and 0 bases at J, with 9 bases between. First hyperthyroidism diagnosis is when the blood sample was obtained, before any ophthalmopathy symptoms. This specimen comes from a study of T cells in Graves' hyperthyroidism and ophthalmopathy. Overall study findings and caveats: By a 13 V-J model, ophthalmopathy was set apart from stable hyperthyroidism.

There were TCR beta CDR3 regions amplified from RNA transcripts. The HTBI set primed first-round TCR CDR3 RT-PCR. TCRdb reprocessed the multiplex PCR reads with MiXCR, giving one entry per CDR3 protein. Found here are about 130,000 distinct CDR3 sequences, around 20% of them singletons; the top ten hold around 70%. This rearrangement joins TRBV20-1 to TRBJ2-1, with D unresolved. The sample was blood. This clonotype originated in a woman aged 45-59 years with Graves' hyperthyroidism that later progressed to Graves' ophthalmopathy. The CDR3 spells CSASSLSSYNEQFF. As DNA, the CDR3 is TGCAGTGCTAGCAGTCTGAGCTCCTACAATGAGCAGTTCTTC.